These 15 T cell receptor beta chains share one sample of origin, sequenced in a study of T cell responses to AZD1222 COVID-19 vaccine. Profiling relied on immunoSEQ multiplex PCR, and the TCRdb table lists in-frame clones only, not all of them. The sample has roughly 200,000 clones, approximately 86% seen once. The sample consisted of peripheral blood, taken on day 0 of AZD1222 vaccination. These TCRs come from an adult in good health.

The CDR3 reads CASSPQTSGGSNEQFF. The CDR3 DNA follows: TGTGCCAGCAGCCCCCAAACTAGCGGGGGAAGTAATGAGCAGTTCTTC. The chain uses TRBV7-9 and TRBJ2-1, with 11 bases matching TRBD2. The CDR3 is made up of 16 amino acids. From germline, CDR1 is SEHNR and CDR2 FQNEAQ (reference sequence). With V trimmed by 5 bases and J by 7 bases, 10 bases remained unmatched.

CDR3 in amino acids: CATSRVGRHNEQFF. The CDR3 DNA sequence: TGTGCCACCAGCAGAGTCGGACGGCACAATGAGCAGTTCTTC. This chain connects TRBV15 to TRBJ2-1; no reliable D call. From germline, CDR1 is LNHNV and CDR2 YYDKDF (reference sequence). V dropped 1 base and J dropped 5 bases, with 9 bases sitting between them. CDR3 length: 14 amino acids.

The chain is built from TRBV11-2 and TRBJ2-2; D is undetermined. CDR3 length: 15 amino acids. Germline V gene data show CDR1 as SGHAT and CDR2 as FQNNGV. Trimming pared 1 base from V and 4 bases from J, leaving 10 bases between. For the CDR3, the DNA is TGTGCCAGCAGCTTAGGCCCCACGGGCACCGGGGAGCTGTTTTTT. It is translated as CASSLGPTGTGELFF.

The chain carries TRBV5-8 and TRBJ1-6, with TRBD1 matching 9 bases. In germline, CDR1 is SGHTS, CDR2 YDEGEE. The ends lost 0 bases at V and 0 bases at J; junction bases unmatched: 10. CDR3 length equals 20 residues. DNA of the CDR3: TGTGCCAGCAGCTTGGAGGACAGGGGCTTCCCCAGCTCCTATAATTCACCCCTCCACTTT. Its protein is CASSLEDRGFPSSYNSPLHF.

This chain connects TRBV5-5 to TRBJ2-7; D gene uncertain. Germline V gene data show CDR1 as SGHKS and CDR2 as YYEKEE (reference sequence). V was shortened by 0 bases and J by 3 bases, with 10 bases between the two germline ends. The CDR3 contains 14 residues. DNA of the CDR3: TGTGCCAGCAGCTTGGGGCACGGAAACTACGAGCAGTACTTC. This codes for CASSLGHGNYEQYF.

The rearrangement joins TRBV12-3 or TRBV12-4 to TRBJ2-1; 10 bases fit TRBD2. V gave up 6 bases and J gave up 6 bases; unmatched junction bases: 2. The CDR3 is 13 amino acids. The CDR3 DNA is TGTGCCAGCAGACTAGCGGGGACCAATGAGCAGTTCTTC. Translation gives CASRLAGTNEQFF.

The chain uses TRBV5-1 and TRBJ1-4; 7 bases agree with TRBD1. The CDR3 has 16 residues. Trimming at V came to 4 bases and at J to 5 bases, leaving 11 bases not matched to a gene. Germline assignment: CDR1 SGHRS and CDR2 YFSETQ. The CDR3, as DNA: TGCGCCAGCAGCGGCCGTCCCGGGACAGAAAATGAAAAACTGTTTTTT. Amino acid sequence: CASSGRPGTENEKLFF.

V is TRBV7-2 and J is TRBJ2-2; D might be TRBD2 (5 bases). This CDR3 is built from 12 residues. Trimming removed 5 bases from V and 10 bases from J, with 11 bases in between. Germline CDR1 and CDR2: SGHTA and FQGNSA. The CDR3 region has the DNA TGTGCCAGCAGCCTTACTAGGGCGGAGCTGTTTTTT. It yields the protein CASSLTRAELFF.

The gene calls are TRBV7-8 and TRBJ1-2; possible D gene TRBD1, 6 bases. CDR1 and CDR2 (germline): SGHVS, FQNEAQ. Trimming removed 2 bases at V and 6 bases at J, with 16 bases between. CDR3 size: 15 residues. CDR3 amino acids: CASSLSSRGWDGYTF. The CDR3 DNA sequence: TGTGCCAGCAGCTTAAGTTCCAGGGGTTGGGATGGCTACACCTTC.

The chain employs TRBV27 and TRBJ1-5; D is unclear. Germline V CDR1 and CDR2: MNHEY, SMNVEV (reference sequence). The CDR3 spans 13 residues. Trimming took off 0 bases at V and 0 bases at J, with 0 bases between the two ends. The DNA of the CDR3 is TGTGCCAGCAGTTTATCTAGCAATCAGCCCCAGCATTTT. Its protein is CASSLSSNQPQHF.

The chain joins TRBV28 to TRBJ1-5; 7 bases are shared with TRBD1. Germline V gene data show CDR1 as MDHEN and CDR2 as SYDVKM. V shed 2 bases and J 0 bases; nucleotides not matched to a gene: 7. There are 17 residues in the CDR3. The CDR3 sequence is CASSLGIGQVSNQPQHF. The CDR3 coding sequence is TGTGCCAGCAGTTTAGGGATTGGACAGGTTAGCAATCAGCCCCAGCATTTT.

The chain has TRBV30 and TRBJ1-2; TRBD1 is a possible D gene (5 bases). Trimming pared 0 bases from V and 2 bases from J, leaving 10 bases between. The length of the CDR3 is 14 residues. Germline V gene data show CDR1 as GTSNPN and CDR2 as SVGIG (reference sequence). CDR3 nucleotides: TGTGCCTGGAGTGTACAGGCAGGGAACTATGGCTACACCTTC. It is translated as CAWSVQAGNYGYTF.

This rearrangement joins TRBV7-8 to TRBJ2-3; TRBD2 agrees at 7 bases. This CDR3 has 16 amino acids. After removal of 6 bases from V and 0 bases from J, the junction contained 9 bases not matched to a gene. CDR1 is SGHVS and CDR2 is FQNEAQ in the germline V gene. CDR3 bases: TGTGCCAGCAGGAAATATAGCGGGCGGAGCACAGATACGCAGTATTTT. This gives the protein CASRKYSGRSTDTQYF.

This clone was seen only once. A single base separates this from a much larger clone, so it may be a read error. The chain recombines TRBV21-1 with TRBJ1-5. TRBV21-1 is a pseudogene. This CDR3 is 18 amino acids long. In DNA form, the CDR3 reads TGTGCCAGCAGCAAAATTCCTCGGGGCTCGGGAAGCAATCAGCCCCAGCATTTT. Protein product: CASSKIPRGSGSNQPQHF.

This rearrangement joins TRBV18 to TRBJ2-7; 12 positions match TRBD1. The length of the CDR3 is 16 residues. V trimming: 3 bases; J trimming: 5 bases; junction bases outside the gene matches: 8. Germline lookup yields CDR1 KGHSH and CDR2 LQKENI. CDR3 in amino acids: CASSPTRDRGLNEQYF. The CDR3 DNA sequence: TGTGCCAGCTCACCCACACGGGACAGGGGGCTCAACGAGCAGTACTTC.